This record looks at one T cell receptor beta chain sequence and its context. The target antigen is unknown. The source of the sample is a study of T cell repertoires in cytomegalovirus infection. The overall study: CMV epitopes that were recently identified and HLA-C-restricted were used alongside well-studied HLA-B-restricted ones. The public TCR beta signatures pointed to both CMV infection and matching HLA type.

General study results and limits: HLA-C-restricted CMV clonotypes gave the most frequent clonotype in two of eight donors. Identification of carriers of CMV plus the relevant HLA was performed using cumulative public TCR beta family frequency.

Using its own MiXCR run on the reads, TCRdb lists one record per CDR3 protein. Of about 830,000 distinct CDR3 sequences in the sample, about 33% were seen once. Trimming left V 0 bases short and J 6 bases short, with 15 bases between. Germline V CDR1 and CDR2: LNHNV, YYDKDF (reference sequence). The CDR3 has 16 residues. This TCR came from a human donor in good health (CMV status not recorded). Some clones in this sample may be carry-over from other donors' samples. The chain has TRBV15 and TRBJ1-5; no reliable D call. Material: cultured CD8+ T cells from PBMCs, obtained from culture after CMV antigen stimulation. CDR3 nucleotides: TGTGCCACCAGCAGAGAGGAGGCCGGCGGCAGTCAGCCCCAGCATTTT. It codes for CATSREEAGGSQPQHF.